Shown below are 32 T cell receptor beta chains from a single sample sequenced in a study of blood T cell repertoires in COVID-19. Profiled with immunoSEQ multiplex PCR; TCRdb holds only in-frame clones, not every one. The sample contains almost 350,000 clones, around nine tenths of which appear only once. The sequenced material came from peripheral blood. All receptors come from a woman in her fifties or sixties with COVID-19, enrolled during active disease.

The rearrangement links TRBV4-2 to TRBJ2-7, with TRBD2 identical over 8 bases. This CDR3 spans 16 amino acids. V gave up 4 bases and J gave up 7 bases; unmatched junction bases: 15. Germline lookup yields CDR1 LGHNA and CDR2 YNFKEQ. CDR3 in amino acids: CASSPLGGAGVEEQYF. Here the CDR3 DNA reads TGTGCCAGCAGCCCGTTAGGGGGAGCGGGGGTGGAAGAGCAGTACTTC.

The chain is built from TRBV5-1 and TRBJ2-7; weak D call: TRBD2 (6 bases). Germline CDR1 reads SGHRS; CDR2 reads YFSETQ. The V end lost 1 base, the J end lost 7 bases, and 12 bases lay between the germline ends. The CDR3 spans 13 residues. CDR3 in amino acids: CASSLPPGREQYF. The CDR3 DNA sequence: TGCGCCAGCAGCTTGCCCCCAGGGAGGGAGCAGTACTTC.

V is TRBV27 and J is TRBJ1-1; possible D gene TRBD1, 6 bases. The CDR3 loop spans 16 amino acids. Trimming pared 0 bases from V and 0 bases from J, leaving 11 bases between. Germline V CDR1 and CDR2: MNHEY, SMNVEV (reference sequence). The CDR3 DNA reads TGTGCCAGCAGTTTATCAACTAACAGGGTGAACACTGAAGCTTTCTTT. This gives the protein CASSLSTNRVNTEAFF.

This rearrangement joins TRBV28 to TRBJ2-1; 7 bases fit TRBD1. The CDR3 runs 14 residues. The germline V gene has CDR1 MDHEN and CDR2 SYDVKM. Trimming at V came to 6 bases and at J to 2 bases, leaving 4 bases not matched to a gene. CDR3 amino acids: CASRRTGAYNEQFF. The CDR3 region has the DNA TGTGCCAGCAGAAGGACAGGTGCCTACAATGAGCAGTTCTTC.

The CDR3, as DNA: TGTGCCAGCAGCTTAACTCCGGGACTAGCTCGTAATGAGCAGTTCTTC. This translates into CASSLTPGLARNEQFF. The chain employs TRBV7-3 and TRBJ2-1, with TRBD2 matching over 9 bases. The CDR3 sequence is 16 residues long. Germline CDR1 SGHTA, CDR2 FQGTGA. Unmatched junction bases numbered 7, after V lost 0 bases and J lost 7 bases.

The chain employs TRBV28 and TRBJ2-7; TRBD1 might be the D (6 bases). The CDR3 runs to 13 residues. CDR1 MDHEN and CDR2 SYDVKM come from the germline V gene. V was trimmed by 4 bases and J by 2 bases, leaving 9 bases between them. The CDR3 here is CASSSDRPYEQYF. As DNA, the CDR3 is TGTGCCAGCAGTTCCGACAGGCCCTACGAGCAGTACTTC.

The chain joins TRBV6-4 to TRBJ2-2; D gene uncertain. The CDR3 length is 14 residues. The V gene lost 5 bases and the J gene lost 2 bases, with 9 bases spanning the gap. Germline-derived CDR1 and CDR2 are MRHNA and SNTAGT. Here the CDR3 DNA reads TGTGCCAGCAGTCCGAGCTTCAACACCGGGGAGCTGTTTTTT. Translated, it gives CASSPSFNTGELFF.

The chain couples TRBV30 to TRBJ1-5; a possible D gene is TRBD1 (5 bases). V lost 5 bases, J lost 7 bases, and 15 bases lay in between. This CDR3 contains 13 residues. Germline-derived CDR1 and CDR2 are GTSNPN and SVGIG (reference sequence). DNA for the CDR3: TGTGCCTGGGCCCTTTGGGGCGAACAGCCCCAGCATTTT. Protein: CAWALWGEQPQHF. Looking up the rest from reference TRBV30 and TRBJ1-5 gives the full variable domain: SQTIHQWPATLVQPVGSPLSLECTVEGTSNPNLYWYRQAAGRGLQLLFYSVGIGQISSEVPQNLSASRPQDRQFILSSKKLLLSDSGFYLCAWALWGEQPQHFGDGTRLSIL.

This sequence joins TRBV27 and TRBJ1-5; no reliable D call. CDR1 and CDR2 from the germline V gene are MNHEY and SMNVEV (reference sequence). CDR3 length: 14 residues. The V end lost 6 bases, the J end lost 4 bases, and 13 bases lay between the germline ends. Here the CDR3 reads CASSGLPGNQPQHF. DNA for the CDR3: TGTGCCAGCAGCGGTCTACCCGGGAATCAGCCCCAGCATTTT.

The chain uses TRBV12-3 or TRBV12-4 and TRBJ2-2; no definite D call. V was trimmed by 6 bases and J by 5 bases, leaving 7 bases between them. This CDR3 region has 12 residues. The CDR3 bases are TGTGCCAGCAGAACTATGACCGGGGAGCTGTTTTTT. The encoded protein is CASRTMTGELFF.

This clone was found once. The sample contains more than one DNA sequence encoding this CDR3. V gene TRBV18 combines with J gene TRBJ1-4; D is undetermined. This CDR3 spans 13 amino acids. Germline assignment: CDR1 KGHSH and CDR2 LQKENI. The ends were cut back, 3 bases at V and 4 bases at J, with 6 bases in the middle. The CDR3 DNA sequence: TGTGCCAGCTCACCTTCCCTTAATGAAAAACTGTTTTTT. Protein sequence: CASSPSLNEKLFF.

The J gene is TRBJ2-3, the V gene TRBV5-1; D is unclear. The CDR3 contains 15 residues. Trimming removed 4 bases at V and 2 bases at J, with 14 bases between. Germline V gene lookup returns CDR1 SGHRS and CDR2 YFSETQ. The CDR3 sequence is CASSPGYGNTDTQYF. The DNA of the CDR3 is TGCGCCAGCAGCCCGGGTTATGGAAACACAGATACGCAGTATTTT.

This clone was seen once. The chain joins TRBV5-1 to TRBJ2-2, with a weak D call TRBD1 (6 bases). Germline CDR1 SGHRS, CDR2 YFSETQ. This CDR3 contains 15 residues. V lost 2 bases to trimming and J lost 4 bases, with 12 bases between them. The CDR3 DNA sequence: TGCGCCAGCAGCTTCGCCGGGACAATCACCGGGGAGCTGTTTTTT. It translates to CASSFAGTITGELFF.

This chain joins TRBV18 and TRBJ1-2, with D possibly being TRBD1 (6 bases). Trimming cost V 1 base and J 8 bases, with 17 bases left between them. The germline CDR1 and CDR2 sequences are KGHSH and LQKENI. The CDR3 sequence is 15 residues long. CDR3 amino acids: CASSPRGTPSLGYTF. CDR3 coding DNA: TGTGCCAGCTCACCACGTGGGACACCCTCGCTCGGCTACACCTTC.

The V and J genes are TRBV7-2 and TRBJ1-2; possible D gene TRBD1, 5 bases. CDR3 length: 13 amino acids. The germline CDR1 and CDR2 sequences are SGHTA and FQGNSA. The V gene lost 5 bases and the J gene lost 1 base, with 8 bases spanning the gap. The chain's CDR3 is CASSKTVNYGYTF. The CDR3 coding sequence is TGTGCCAGCAGCAAGACAGTTAACTATGGCTACACCTTC.

The chain carries TRBV19 and TRBJ1-2; D is undetermined. Trimming removed 5 bases at V and 8 bases at J, with 21 bases between. This CDR3 is 15 amino acids long. CDR1 LNHDA and CDR2 SQIVND come from the germline V gene (reference sequence). DNA for the CDR3: TGTGCCAGTAGTTATCCATCAACGGGGAGGCACGGCTACACCTTC. Translated, it gives CASSYPSTGRHGYTF.

The chain uses TRBV18 and TRBJ1-5; a weak D match, TRBD1 (5 bases). Looked up from germline, CDR1 is KGHSH and CDR2 is LQKENI. This CDR3 is built from 15 residues. The V end lost 6 bases, the J end lost 0 bases, and 12 bases lay between the germline ends. The CDR3, as DNA: TGTGCCAGCTCCCTGGACGGACATAGCAATCAGCCCCAGCATTTT. As protein: CASSLDGHSNQPQHF.

The CDR3 DNA reads as TGTGCCAGCAGCTACGCGGGTTGGAATCAGCCCCAGCATTTT. This translates into CASSYAGWNQPQHF. J is TRBJ1-5 and V is TRBV5-8; D not resolved. In germline, CDR1 is SGHTS, CDR2 YDEGEE. CDR3 length: 14 residues. V lost 3 bases and J lost 4, with 11 bases in between.

This rearrangement joins TRBV6-5 to TRBJ1-1, with 7 bases matching TRBD1. The J segment lost 0 bases and the V segment lost 6 bases, leaving 1 base of the junction unmatched. The CDR3 consists of 13 residues. Germline V gene data show CDR1 as MNHEY and CDR2 as SVGAGI. The CDR3 sequence: CASSDRVNTEAFF. The CDR3 DNA reads as TGTGCCAGCAGCGACAGGGTGAACACTGAAGCTTTCTTT.

The chain combines TRBV4-1 with TRBJ2-7; maybe TRBD1 (6 bases). The CDR3 sequence is 15 residues long. Germline V gene sequence: CDR1 MGHRA, CDR2 YSYEKL. Trimming pared 1 base from V and 0 bases from J, leaving 10 bases between. The CDR3 region is CASSQARGSSYEQYF. DNA of the CDR3: TGCGCCAGCAGCCAAGCGAGGGGGAGCTCCTACGAGCAGTACTTC.

The chain joins TRBV16 to TRBJ1-3; possible D gene TRBD1, 6 bases. Trimming took off 4 bases at V and 7 bases at J, with 14 bases between the two ends. CDR1 and CDR2 (germline): KGHSY, FQNENV. This CDR3 is built from 14 residues. The CDR3 loop reads CASSLNRDLNTIYF. In DNA, the CDR3 is TGTGCCAGCAGCCTAAACAGGGATCTGAACACCATATATTTT.

The chain has TRBV6-5 and TRBJ2-3, with D unclear. CDR1 and CDR2 from the germline V gene are MNHEY and SVGAGI. The CDR3 covers 14 residues. V dropped 2 bases and J dropped 2 bases, with 8 bases sitting between them. The CDR3 bases are TGTGCCAGCAGTTACGGGCCTAACACAGATACGCAGTATTTT. It yields the protein CASSYGPNTDTQYF.

The rearrangement joins TRBV30 to TRBJ1-5; TRBD1 agrees at 12 bases. The CDR3 length is 15 residues. V dropped 2 bases and J dropped 6; count of bases not matched to a gene: 5. Germline V gene data show CDR1 as GTSNPN and CDR2 as SVGIG (reference sequence). Here the CDR3 reads CAWSQGQGASQPQHF. The CDR3 DNA reads as TGTGCCTGGAGTCAGGGACAGGGGGCCAGTCAGCCCCAGCATTTT.

V gene TRBV6-5 combines with J gene TRBJ2-3, with 9 positions matching TRBD1. The CDR3 totals 11 residues. CDR1 MNHEY and CDR2 SVGAGI come from the germline V gene. V lost 2 bases, J lost 14 bases, and 2 bases stayed unmatched. In DNA, the CDR3 is TGTGCCAGCAGTTACGGGGGACAGGGGTATTTT. Its protein is CASSYGGQGYF.

This rearrangement joins TRBV19 to TRBJ2-3; the match to TRBD1 covers 9 bases. The V gene end was trimmed by 7 bases and the J gene end by 4 bases; junction bases not matched to a gene: 6. CDR3 size: 14 residues. Germline V gives CDR1 LNHDA, CDR2 SQIVND (reference sequence). The CDR3 loop is CASNPTGGADTQYF. CDR3 nucleotides: TGTGCCAGTAACCCGACAGGGGGAGCAGATACGCAGTATTTT.

To note about this clone: Distinct nucleotide sequences in the sample also encode this CDR3. The chain carries TRBV6-1 and TRBJ1-5; no clear D gene. The ends were cut back, 3 bases at V and 1 base at J, with 10 bases in the middle. This CDR3 is built from 15 residues. CDR1 and CDR2 (germline): MNHNS, SASEGT. CDR3 bases: TGTGCCAGCAGTGAGGCGGGAGGGAGCAATCAGCCCCAGCATTTT. It encodes CASSEAGGSNQPQHF.

V and J are TRBV9 and TRBJ1-4; D ambiguous. CDR1 SGDLS and CDR2 YYNGEE come from the germline V gene. Trimming took off 4 bases at V and 6 bases at J, with 13 bases between the two ends. The CDR3 totals 14 residues. The CDR3 sequence is CASSSRTADEKLFF. CDR3 DNA: TGTGCCAGCAGCTCCCGTACAGCGGATGAAAAACTGTTTTTT.

This clone was observed a single time. The rearrangement links TRBV5-6 to TRBJ1-5; D might be TRBD1 (5 bases). The CDR3 runs to 12 residues. Germline V CDR1 and CDR2: SGHDT, YYEEEE. V was cut by 3 bases and J by 5 bases, with 6 bases left in between. DNA for the CDR3: TGTGCCAGCAGCTCGACAGATCAGCCCCAGCATTTT. Translation: CASSSTDQPQHF.

The chain has TRBV5-1 and TRBJ2-7; 11 positions match TRBD2. CDR1 and CDR2 from the germline V gene are SGHRS and YFSETQ. The junction had 3 bases not matched to a gene; V was cut back by 3 bases and J by 4 bases. The CDR3 consists of 14 residues. Here the CDR3 reads CASSSGLADYEQYF. The CDR3 DNA follows: TGCGCCAGCAGCTCGGGACTAGCGGATTACGAGCAGTACTTC.

This chain connects TRBV19 to TRBJ2-7; possibly TRBD1 for D (6 bases). CDR3 length equals 16 residues. The germline V and J ends were trimmed by 3 bases and 2 bases, with 17 bases remaining between them. The germline V gene has CDR1 LNHDA and CDR2 SQIVND (reference sequence). The CDR3 reads CASSMGTHSSAYEQYF. CDR3 sequence (DNA): TGTGCCAGTAGTATGGGGACACACTCAAGCGCCTACGAGCAGTACTTC.

The gene calls are TRBV2 and TRBJ1-1; 7 nucleotides match TRBD1. Trimming at V came to 1 base and at J to 0 bases, leaving 5 bases not matched to a gene. The CDR3 contains 16 residues. Per the germline V gene, CDR1 is SNHLY and CDR2 is FYNNEI. The CDR3 bases are TGTGCCAGCAGTGAAGGTATCGACAGGGTGAACACTGAAGCTTTCTTT. Translating it yields CASSEGIDRVNTEAFF.

The rearrangement uses TRBV7-2 and TRBJ1-3; D perhaps matches TRBD1 (5 bases). The germline V and J ends were trimmed by 2 bases and 7 bases, with 15 bases remaining between them. The CDR3 has 15 amino acids. The germline CDR1 and CDR2 sequences are SGHTA and FQGNSA. CDR3 sequence: CASSLLQARWNTIYF. The CDR3 bases are TGTGCCAGCAGCTTATTACAGGCGCGTTGGAACACCATATATTTT.